This T cell receptor (beta chain) was sequenced for a study of blood T cell repertoires in COVID-19. V was shortened by 7 bases and J by 0 bases, with 9 bases between the two germline ends. This CDR3 contains 14 residues. Germline CDR1 reads LNHDA; CDR2 reads SQIVND (reference sequence). The data were produced by immunoSEQ multiplex PCR, yet TCRdb's version contains in-frame clones alone and is incomplete. The sample lists 200,000 to 250,000 clones; around three quarters were seen once. The chain carries TRBV19 and TRBJ2-2, with D perhaps matching TRBD1 (6 bases). The sequencing input was peripheral blood. This receptor was taken from a woman in her 70s with acute or convalescent COVID-19. CDR3 sequence: CASKPGANTGELFF. The CDR3 DNA is TGTGCCAGTAAACCAGGGGCGAACACCGGGGAGCTGTTTTTT.